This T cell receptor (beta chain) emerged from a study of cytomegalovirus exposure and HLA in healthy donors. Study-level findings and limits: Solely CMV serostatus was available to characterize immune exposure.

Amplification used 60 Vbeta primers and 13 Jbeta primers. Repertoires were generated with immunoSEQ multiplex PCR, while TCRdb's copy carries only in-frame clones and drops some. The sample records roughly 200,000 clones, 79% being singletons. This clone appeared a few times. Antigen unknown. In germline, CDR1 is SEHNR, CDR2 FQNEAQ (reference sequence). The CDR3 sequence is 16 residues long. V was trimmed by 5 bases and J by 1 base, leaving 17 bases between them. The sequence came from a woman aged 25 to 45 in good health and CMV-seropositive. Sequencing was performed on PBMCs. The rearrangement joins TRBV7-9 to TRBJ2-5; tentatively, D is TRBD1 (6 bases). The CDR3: CASSAAGTIIQETQYF. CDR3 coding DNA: TGTGCCAGCAGCGCGGCCGGGACAATAATCCAAGAGACCCAGTACTTC. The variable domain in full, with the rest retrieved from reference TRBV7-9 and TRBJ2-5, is DTGVSQNPRHKITKRGQNVTFRCDPISEHNRLYWYRQTLGQGPEFLTYFQNEAQLEKSRLLSDRFSAERPKGSFSTLEIQRTEQGDSAMYLCASSAAGTIIQETQYFGPGTRLLVL.